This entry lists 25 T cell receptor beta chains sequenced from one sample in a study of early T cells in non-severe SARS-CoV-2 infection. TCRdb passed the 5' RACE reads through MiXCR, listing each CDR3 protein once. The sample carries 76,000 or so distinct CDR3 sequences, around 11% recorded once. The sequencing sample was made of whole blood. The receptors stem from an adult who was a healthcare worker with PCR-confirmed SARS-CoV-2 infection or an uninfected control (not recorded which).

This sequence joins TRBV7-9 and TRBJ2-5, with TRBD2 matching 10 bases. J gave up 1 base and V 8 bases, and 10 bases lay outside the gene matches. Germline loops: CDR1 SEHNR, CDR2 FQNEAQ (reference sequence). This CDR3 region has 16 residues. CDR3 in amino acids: CASGLVASGGQETQYF. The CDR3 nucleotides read TGTGCCAGCGGCCTGGTGGCTAGCGGGGGCCAAGAGACCCAGTACTTC.

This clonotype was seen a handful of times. CDR3 amino acids: CASSPDANRETNTGELFF. The CDR3 DNA follows: TGTGCCAGCAGCCCAGACGCAAACAGGGAGACGAACACCGGGGAGCTGTTTTTT. This chain connects TRBV3-1 to TRBJ2-2; D might be TRBD1 (6 bases). Germline assignment: CDR1 LGHDT and CDR2 YNNKEL (reference sequence). Trimming took 4 bases from V and 0 from J, leaving 18 bases between them. The CDR3 is 18 amino acids. Drawing the rest from reference TRBV3-1 and TRBJ2-2, the complete variable domain is DTAVSQTPKYLVTQMGNDKSIKCEQNLGHDTMYWYKQDSKKFLKIMFSYNNKELIINETVPNRFSPKSPDKAHLNLHINSLELGDSAVYFCASSPDANRETNTGELFFGEGSRLTVL.

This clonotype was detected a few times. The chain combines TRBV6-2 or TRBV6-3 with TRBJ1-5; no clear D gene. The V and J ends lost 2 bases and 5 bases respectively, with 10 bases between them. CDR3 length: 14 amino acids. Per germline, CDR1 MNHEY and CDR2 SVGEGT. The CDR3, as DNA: TGTGCCAGCAGTTACGAGGCAGCATATCAGCCCCAGCATTTT. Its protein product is CASSYEAAYQPQHF.

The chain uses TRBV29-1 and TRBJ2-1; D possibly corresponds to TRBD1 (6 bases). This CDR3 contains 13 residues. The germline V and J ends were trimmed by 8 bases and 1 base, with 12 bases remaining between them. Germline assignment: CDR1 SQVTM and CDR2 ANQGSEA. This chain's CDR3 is CSLSDSSYNEQFF. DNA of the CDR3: TGCAGCCTTTCGGACAGTTCCTACAATGAGCAGTTCTTC.

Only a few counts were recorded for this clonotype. The CDR3 DNA is TGTGCCAGCTCACCTGGGACTAGCGGGGCAAATGAGCAGTTCTTC. The encoded protein is CASSPGTSGANEQFF. The V call is TRBV18, the J call TRBJ2-1; 13 positions agree with TRBD2. Trimming removed 3 bases from V and 7 bases from J; junction bases left unmatched: 3. The V gene's germline CDR1 is KGHSH and CDR2 LQKENI. The CDR3 contains 15 residues.

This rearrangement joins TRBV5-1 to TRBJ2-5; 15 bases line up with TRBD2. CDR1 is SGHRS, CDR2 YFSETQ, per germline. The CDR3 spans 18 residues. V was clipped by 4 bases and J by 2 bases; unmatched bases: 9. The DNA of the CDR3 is TGCGCCAGCAGCCAGGGACTAGCGGGGGGTCCTACGCAAGAGACCCAGTACTTC. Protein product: CASSQGLAGGPTQETQYF.

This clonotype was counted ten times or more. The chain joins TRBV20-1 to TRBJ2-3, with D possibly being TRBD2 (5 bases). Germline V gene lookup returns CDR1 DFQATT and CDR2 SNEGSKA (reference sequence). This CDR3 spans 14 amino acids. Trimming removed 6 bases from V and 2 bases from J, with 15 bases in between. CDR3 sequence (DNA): TGCAGTGCCCTGGGGAGACGGATCACAGATACGCAGTATTTT. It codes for CSALGRRITDTQYF.

The CDR3 DNA sequence: TGCGCCAGCAGCTTTGGACAGTGGACTAGCACAGATACGCAGTATTTT. Its protein is CASSFGQWTSTDTQYF. The J gene is TRBJ2-3, the V gene TRBV5-1, with D possibly matching TRBD1 (6 bases). This CDR3 region has 16 residues. The V and J ends lost 2 bases and 0 bases respectively, with 13 bases between them. Looked up from germline, CDR1 is SGHRS and CDR2 is YFSETQ.

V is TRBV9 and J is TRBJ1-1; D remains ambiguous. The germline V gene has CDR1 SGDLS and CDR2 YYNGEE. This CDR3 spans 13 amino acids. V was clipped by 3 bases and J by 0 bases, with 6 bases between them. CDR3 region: CASSASVNTEAFF. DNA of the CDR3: TGTGCCAGCAGCGCCTCAGTGAACACTGAAGCTTTCTTT.

CDR3 DNA sequence: TGCGCCAGCAGCCAAGAGGCAGGACTGAACACTGAAGCTTTCTTT. It translates to CASSQEAGLNTEAFF. This chain links TRBV4-3 with TRBJ1-1; D unclear. The CDR3 has 15 amino acids. The ends were cut back, 0 bases at V and 0 bases at J, with 8 bases in the middle. CDR1 is LGHNA and CDR2 is YSLEER in the germline V gene.

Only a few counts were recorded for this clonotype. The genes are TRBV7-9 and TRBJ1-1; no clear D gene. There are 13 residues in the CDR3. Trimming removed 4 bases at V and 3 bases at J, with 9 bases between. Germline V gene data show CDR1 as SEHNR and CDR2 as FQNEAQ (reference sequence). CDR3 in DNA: TGTGCCAGCAGCTCAGACATCCACACTGAAGCTTTCTTT. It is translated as CASSSDIHTEAFF.

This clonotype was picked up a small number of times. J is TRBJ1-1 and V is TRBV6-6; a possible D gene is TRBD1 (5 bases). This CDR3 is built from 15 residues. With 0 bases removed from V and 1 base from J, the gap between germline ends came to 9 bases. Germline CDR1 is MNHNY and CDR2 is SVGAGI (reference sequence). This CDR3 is CASSYSQRGNTEAFF. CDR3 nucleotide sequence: TGTGCCAGCAGTTACTCGCAGAGGGGGAACACTGAAGCTTTCTTT.

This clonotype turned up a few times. The CDR3 loop is CASSLGTTTGNAIQYF. The CDR3 nucleotides read TGTGCCAGCAGTTTAGGGACGACGACAGGGAATGCCATTCAGTACTTC. V usage is TRBV12-3 or TRBV12-4 and J usage is TRBJ2-4; 7 bases are a match to TRBD1. The CDR3 runs to 16 residues. The V gene end was trimmed by 1 base and the J gene end by 9 bases; junction bases not matched to a gene: 12.

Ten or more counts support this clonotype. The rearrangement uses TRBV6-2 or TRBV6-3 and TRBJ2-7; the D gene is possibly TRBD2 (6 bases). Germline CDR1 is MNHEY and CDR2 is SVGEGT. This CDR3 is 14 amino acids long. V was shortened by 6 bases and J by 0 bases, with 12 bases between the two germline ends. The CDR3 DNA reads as TGTGCCAGCAGGCGGGGACGTCTCTCCTACGAGCAGTACTTC. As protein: CASRRGRLSYEQYF.

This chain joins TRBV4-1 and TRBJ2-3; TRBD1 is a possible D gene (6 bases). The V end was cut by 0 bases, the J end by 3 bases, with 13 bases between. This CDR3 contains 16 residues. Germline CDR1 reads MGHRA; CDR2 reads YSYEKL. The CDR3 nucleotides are TGCGCCAGCAGCCAAGAAGCTCTCCAGGGGACAGATACGCAGTATTTT. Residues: CASSQEALQGTDTQYF.

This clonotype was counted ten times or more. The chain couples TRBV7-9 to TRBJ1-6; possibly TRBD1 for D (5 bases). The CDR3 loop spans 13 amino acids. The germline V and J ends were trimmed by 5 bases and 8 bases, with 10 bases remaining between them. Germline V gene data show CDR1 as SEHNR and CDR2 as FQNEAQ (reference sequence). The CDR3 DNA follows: TGTGCCAGCAGCCCAGTAGGGGATTCACCCCTCCACTTT. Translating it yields CASSPVGDSPLHF.

CDR3 amino acids: CASSLTTGARDYGYTF. CDR3 nucleotide sequence: TGCGCCAGCAGCTTGACTACAGGGGCTCGGGACTATGGCTACACCTTC. The chain joins TRBV5-1 to TRBJ1-2; 7 nucleotides line up with TRBD1. J gave up 3 bases and V 1 base, and 9 bases lay outside the gene matches. There are 16 residues in the CDR3. Germline CDR1 reads SGHRS; CDR2 reads YFSETQ.

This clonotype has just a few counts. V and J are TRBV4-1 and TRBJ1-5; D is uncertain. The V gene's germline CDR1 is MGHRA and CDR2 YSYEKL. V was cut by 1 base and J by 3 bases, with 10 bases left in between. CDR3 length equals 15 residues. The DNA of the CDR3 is TGCGCCAGCAGCCAAGGGGAGGTGGACAATCAGCCCCAGCATTTT. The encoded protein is CASSQGEVDNQPQHF.

CDR3 nucleotide sequence: TGTGCCAGCATATGGGAGGCTCTAAGGGCCAACGTCCTGACTTTC. It yields the protein CASIWEALRANVLTF. This chain connects TRBV7-2 to TRBJ2-6; D possibly corresponds to TRBD2 (6 bases). V gave up 7 bases and J gave up 5 bases, with 15 bases separating them. Germline-derived CDR1 and CDR2 are SGHTA and FQGNSA. CDR3 length: 15 amino acids. Together with reference TRBV7-2 and TRBJ2-6, the CDR3 gives the full variable domain: GAGVSQSPSNKVTEKGKDVELRCDPISGHTALYWYRQSLGQGLEFLIYFQGNSAPDKSGLPSDRFSAERTGGSVSTLTIQRTQQEDSAVYLCASIWEALRANVLTFGAGSRLTVL.

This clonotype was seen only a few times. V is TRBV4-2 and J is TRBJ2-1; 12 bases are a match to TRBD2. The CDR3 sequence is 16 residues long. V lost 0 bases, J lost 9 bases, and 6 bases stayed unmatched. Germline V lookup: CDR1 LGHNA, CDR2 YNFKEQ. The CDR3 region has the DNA TGTGCCAGCAGCCAAGAAGGGCTAGCGGGGGGGAGTGAGCAGTTCTTC. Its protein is CASSQEGLAGGSEQFF.

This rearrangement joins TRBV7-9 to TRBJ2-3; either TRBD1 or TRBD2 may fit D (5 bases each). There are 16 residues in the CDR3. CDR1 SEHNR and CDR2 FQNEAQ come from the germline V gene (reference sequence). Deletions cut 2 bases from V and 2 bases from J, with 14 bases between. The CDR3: CASSLPPGRNTDTQYF. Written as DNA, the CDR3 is TGTGCCAGCAGCTTACCCCCGGGACGGAACACAGATACGCAGTATTTT.

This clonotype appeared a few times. CDR3 in amino acids: CAAGVETQYF. The CDR3 DNA is TGTGCCGCCGGGGTAGAGACCCAGTACTTC. The J gene is TRBJ2-5, the V gene TRBV6-6, with D tentatively TRBD2 (5 bases). The V and J ends lost 11 bases and 4 bases respectively, with 8 bases between them. The CDR3 covers 10 residues. The germline gives CDR1 MNHNY, CDR2 SVGAGI (reference sequence).

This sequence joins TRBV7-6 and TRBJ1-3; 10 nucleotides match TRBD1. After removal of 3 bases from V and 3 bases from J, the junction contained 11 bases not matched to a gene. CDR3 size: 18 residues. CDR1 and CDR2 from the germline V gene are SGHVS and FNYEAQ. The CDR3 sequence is CASSFDDRGLVGGNTIYF. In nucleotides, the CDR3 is TGTGCCAGCAGCTTCGACGACAGGGGGCTAGTCGGTGGAAACACCATATATTTT.

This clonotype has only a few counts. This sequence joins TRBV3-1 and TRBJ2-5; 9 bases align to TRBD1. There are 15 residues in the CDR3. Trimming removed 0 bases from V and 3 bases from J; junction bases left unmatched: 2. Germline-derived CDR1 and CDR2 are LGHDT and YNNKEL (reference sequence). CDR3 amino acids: CASSQDWTGEETQYF. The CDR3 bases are TGTGCCAGCAGCCAAGATTGGACAGGGGAAGAGACCCAGTACTTC.

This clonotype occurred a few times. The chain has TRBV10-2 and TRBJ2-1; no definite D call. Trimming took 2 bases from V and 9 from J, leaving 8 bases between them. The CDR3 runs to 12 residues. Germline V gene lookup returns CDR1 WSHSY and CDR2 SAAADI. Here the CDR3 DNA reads TGCGCCAGCAGTGAGAGAGGTGTTGAGCAGTTCTTC. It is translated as CASSERGVEQFF.